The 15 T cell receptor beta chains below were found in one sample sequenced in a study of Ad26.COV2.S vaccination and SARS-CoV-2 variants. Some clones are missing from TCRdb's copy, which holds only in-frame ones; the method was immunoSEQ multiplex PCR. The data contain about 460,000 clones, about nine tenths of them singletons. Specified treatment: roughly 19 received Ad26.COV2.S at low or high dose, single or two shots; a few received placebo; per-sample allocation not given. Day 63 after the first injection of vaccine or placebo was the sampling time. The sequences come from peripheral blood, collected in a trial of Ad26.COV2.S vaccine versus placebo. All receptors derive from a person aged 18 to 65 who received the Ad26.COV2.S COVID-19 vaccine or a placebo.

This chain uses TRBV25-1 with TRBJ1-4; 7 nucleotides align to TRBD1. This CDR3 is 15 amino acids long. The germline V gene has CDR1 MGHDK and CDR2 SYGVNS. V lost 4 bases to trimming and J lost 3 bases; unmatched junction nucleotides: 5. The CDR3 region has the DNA TGTGCCAGCAGTGTCCCCGGGACAGCTAATGAAAAACTGTTTTTT. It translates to CASSVPGTANEKLFF.

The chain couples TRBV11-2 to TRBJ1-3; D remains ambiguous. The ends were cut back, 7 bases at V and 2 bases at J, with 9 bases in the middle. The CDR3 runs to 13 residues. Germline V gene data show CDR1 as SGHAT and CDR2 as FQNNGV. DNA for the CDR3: TGTGCCAGCAAAAGCTTCACTGGAAACACCATATATTTT. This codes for CASKSFTGNTIYF.

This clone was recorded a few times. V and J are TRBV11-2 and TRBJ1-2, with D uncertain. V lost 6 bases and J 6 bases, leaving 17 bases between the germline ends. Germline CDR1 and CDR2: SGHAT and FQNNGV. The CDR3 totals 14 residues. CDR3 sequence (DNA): TGTGCCAGCAGTTTAATGGGCCCCTCCGATGGCTACACCTTC. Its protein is CASSLMGPSDGYTF.

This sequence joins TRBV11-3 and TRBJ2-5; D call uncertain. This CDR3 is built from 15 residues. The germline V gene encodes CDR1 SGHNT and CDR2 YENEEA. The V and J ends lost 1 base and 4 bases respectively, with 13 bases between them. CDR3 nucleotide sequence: TGTGCCAGCAGCTTAGGCAAAAGGTTCCCAGAGACCCAGTACTTC. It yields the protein CASSLGKRFPETQYF.

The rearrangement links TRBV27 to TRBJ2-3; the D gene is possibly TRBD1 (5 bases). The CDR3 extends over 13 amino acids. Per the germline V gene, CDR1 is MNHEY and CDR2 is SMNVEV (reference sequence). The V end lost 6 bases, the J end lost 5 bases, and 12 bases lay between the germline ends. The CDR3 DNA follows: TGTGCCAGCAGCAAACAAACAGGAGATACGCAGTATTTT. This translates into CASSKQTGDTQYF.

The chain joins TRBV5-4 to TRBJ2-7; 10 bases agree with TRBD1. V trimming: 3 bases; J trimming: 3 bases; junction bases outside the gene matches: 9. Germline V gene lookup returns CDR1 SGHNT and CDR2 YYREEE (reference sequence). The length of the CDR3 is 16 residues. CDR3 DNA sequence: TGTGCCAGCAGCTCTGGGACAGGGGTAGGCTTCTACGAGCAGTACTTC. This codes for CASSSGTGVGFYEQYF.

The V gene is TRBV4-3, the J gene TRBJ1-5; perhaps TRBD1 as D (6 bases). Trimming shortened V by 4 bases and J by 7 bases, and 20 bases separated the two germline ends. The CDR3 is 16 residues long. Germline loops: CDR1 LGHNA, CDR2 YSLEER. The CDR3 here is CASSPNTQGRGQPQHF. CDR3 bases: TGCGCCAGCAGCCCCAACACCCAGGGGCGAGGACAGCCCCAGCATTTT.

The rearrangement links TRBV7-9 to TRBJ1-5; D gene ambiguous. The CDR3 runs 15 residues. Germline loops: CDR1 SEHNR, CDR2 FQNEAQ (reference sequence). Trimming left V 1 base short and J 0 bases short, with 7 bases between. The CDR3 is CASSLGSHSNQPQHF. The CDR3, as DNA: TGTGCCAGCAGCTTAGGCTCTCATAGCAATCAGCCCCAGCATTTT.

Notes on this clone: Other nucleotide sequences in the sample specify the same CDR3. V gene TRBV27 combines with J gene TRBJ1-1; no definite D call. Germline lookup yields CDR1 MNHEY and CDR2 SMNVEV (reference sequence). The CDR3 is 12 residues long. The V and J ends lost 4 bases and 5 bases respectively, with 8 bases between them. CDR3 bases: TGTGCCAGCAGTTCGGGAGGGACTGAAGCTTTCTTT. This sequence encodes CASSSGGTEAFF.

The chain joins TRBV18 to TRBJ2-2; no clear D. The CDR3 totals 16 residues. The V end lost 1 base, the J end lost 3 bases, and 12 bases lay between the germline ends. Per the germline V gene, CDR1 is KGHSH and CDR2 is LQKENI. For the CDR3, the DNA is TGTGCCAGCTCACCACAGGGTCAGGTGGACACCGGGGAGCTGTTTTTT. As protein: CASSPQGQVDTGELFF. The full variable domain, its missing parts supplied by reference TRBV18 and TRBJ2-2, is NAGVMQNPRHLVRRRGQEARLRCSPMKGHSHVYWYRQLPEEGLKFMVYLQKENIIDESGMPKERFSAEFPKEGPSILRIQQVVRGDSAAYFCASSPQGQVDTGELFFGEGSRLTVL.

The CDR3 spells CASSLTGRHEQYF. The DNA for the CDR3 is TGTGCCAGCAGCTTAACAGGGAGGCACGAGCAGTACTTC. This chain uses TRBV11-3 with TRBJ2-7, with D perhaps TRBD1 or TRBD2 (6 bases each). CDR1 and CDR2 from the germline V gene are SGHNT and YENEEA. The CDR3 has 13 residues. V was clipped by 2 bases and J by 5 bases, with 10 bases between them. Full variable domain (rest looked up from reference TRBV11-3 and TRBJ2-7): EAGVVQSPRYKIIEKKQPVAFWCNPISGHNTLYWYLQNLGQGPELLIRYENEEAVDDSQLPKDRFSAERLKGVDSTLKIQPAELGDSAVYLCASSLTGRHEQYFGPGTRLTVT.

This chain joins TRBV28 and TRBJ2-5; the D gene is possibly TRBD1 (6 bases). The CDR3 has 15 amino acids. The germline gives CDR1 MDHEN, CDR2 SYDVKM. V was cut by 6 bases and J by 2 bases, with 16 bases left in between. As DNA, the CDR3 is TGTGCCAGCAGCCAAAGCAGGACAGCACAAGAGACCCAGTACTTC. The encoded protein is CASSQSRTAQETQYF.

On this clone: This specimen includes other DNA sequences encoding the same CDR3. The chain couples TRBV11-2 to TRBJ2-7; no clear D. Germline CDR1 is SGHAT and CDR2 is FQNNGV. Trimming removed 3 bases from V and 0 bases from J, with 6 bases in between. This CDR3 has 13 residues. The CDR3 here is CASSLGFSYEQYF. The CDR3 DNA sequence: TGTGCCAGCAGCTTGGGGTTCTCCTACGAGCAGTACTTC. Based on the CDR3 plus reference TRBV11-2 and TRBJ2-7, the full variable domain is EAGVAQSPRYKIIEKRQSVAFWCNPISGHATLYWYQQILGQGPKLLIQFQNNGVVDDSQLPKDRFSAERLKGVDSTLKIQPAKLEDSAVYLCASSLGFSYEQYFGPGTRLTVT.

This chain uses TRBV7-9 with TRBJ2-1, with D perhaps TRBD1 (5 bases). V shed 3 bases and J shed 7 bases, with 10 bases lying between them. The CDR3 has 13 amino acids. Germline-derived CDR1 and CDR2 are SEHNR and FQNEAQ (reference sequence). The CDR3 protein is CASSLPGRNEQFF. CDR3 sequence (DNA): TGTGCCAGCAGCTTGCCAGGGCGGAATGAGCAGTTCTTC.

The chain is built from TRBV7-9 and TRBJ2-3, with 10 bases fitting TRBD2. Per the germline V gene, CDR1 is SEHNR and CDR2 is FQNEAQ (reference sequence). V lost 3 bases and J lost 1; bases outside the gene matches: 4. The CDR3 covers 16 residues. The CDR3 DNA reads TGTGCCAGCAGCTTCAGCGGGGGGGAACGCACAGATACGCAGTATTTT. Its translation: CASSFSGGERTDTQYF.